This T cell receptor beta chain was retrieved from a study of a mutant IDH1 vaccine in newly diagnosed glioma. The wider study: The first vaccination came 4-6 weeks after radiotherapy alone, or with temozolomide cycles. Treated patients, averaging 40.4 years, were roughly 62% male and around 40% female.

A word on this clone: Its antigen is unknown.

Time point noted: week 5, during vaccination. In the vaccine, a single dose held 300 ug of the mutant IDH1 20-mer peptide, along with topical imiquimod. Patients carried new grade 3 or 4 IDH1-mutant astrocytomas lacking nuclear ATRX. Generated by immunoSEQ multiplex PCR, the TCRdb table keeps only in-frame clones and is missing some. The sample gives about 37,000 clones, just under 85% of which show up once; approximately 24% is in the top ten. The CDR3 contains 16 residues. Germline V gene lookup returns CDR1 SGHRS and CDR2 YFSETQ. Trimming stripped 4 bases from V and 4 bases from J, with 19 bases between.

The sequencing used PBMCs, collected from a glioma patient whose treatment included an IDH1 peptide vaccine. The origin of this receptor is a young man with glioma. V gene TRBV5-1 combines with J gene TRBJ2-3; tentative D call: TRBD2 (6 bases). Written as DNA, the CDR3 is TGCGCCAGCAGCCCGTCGACTAGTATTAAGCCAGATACGCAGTATTTT. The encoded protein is CASSPSTSIKPDTQYF.